This T cell receptor (beta chain) was profiled in a study of response to subunit inactivated influenza vaccine. Study-wide points: Authors suggested that a seasonal influenza vaccination recruits few new T cells each time.

TCRdb itself ran the RT-PCR reads through MiXCR, one entry per CDR3 protein. The repertoire holds 600,000 to 700,000 distinct CDR3 sequences, with around 15% as singletons. Germline CDR1 is MNHNS and CDR2 is SASEGT. CDR3 length: 17 residues. Trimming took off 2 bases at V and 5 bases at J, with 20 bases between the two ends. As concerns this clonotype: Its cognate antigen is unknown.

Sequences were derived from PBMCs from blood, sampled 14 to 15 days before vaccination. This rearrangement joins TRBV6-1 to TRBJ2-3; the D gene could be TRBD1 or TRBD2 (5 bases each). This receptor was taken from a man aged 50-59 years who received an inactivated influenza vaccine. CDR3 protein: CASSEYIATGPVDTQYF. DNA of the CDR3: TGTGCCAGCAGTGAATATATAGCGACGGGGCCAGTAGATACGCAGTATTTT.